What follows describes a single T cell receptor beta chain. This specimen comes from a study of blood T cell repertoires in COVID-19. Study information: Both acute and convalescent COVID-19 samples were obtained from the United States, Italy and Spain. T cells, B-cell-depleted T cells, or PBMCs supplied cDNA or gDNA.

CDR3 length equals 13 residues. The germline V gene encodes CDR1 LNHDA and CDR2 SQIVND (reference sequence). V lost 5 bases and J lost 2, with 9 bases in between. Assay: immunoSEQ multiplex PCR; the TCRdb copy retains only in-frame clones and omits some. The repertoire has about 63,000 clones, 79% of them found once; the top ten carry around 30%. The sample was peripheral blood. The genes are TRBV19 and TRBJ1-1, with D unclear. The sequence was obtained from a human donor in a cohort sampled during active COVID-19. CDR3 DNA sequence: TGTGCCAGTAGTCGACACCTCAACACTGAAGCTTTCTTT. Translation: CASSRHLNTEAFF.